The clone carrying this T cell receptor (beta chain) turned up a few times. The target antigen is unknown. The record originates from a study of CD8 T cells in ankylosing spondylitis. Generation of TCR beta libraries employed quantitative 5'-RACE incorporating molecular barcodes. Via MiXCR, TCRdb re-called the 5' RACE reads, giving one row per CDR3 protein. The data show 670,000 or so distinct CDR3 sequences, 19% seen once. The CDR3 consists of 16 residues. Study-level points and caveats: Previous work reported some of these motif variants in the synovial fluid and blood of reactive arthritis. Disease-linked clones bore a CD8+ phenotype and were relatively rare in peripheral blood. Blood of patients with ankylosing spondylitis appeared to be characterized by a TCR beta motif of seven or eight highly homologous variants.

The chain combines TRBV12-1 with TRBJ2-7; TRBD2 is taken as the D call from the table, unchecked against the DNA. TRBV12-1 is an annotated pseudogene. The origin of this receptor is a male donor with ankylosing spondylitis. The specimen was blood, either unsorted or a sorted T cell fraction (not recorded which). The CDR3 region is CASSNSGRADSYEQYF. Here the CDR3 DNA reads TGTGCCAGCAGCAATAGCGGGAGGGCTGACTCCTACGAGCAGTACTTC.